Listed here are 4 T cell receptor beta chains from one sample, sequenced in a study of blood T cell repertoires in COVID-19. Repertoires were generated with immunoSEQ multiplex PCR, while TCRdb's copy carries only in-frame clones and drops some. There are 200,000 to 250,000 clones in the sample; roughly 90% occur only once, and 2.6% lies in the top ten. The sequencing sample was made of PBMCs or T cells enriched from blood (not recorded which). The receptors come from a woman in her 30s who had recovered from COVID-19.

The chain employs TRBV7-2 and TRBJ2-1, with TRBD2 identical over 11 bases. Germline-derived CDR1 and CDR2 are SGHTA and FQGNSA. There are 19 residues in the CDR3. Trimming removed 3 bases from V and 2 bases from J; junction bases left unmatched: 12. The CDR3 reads CASSFRLAGGPTPYNEQFF. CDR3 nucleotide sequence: TGTGCCAGCAGCTTTAGGCTAGCGGGGGGCCCGACCCCCTACAATGAGCAGTTCTTC.

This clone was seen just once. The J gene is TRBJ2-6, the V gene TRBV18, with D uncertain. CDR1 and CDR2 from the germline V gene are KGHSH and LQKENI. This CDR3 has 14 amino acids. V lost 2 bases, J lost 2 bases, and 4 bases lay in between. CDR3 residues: CASSPGPGANVLTF. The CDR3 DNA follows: TGTGCCAGCTCACCAGGGCCTGGGGCCAACGTCCTGACTTTC.

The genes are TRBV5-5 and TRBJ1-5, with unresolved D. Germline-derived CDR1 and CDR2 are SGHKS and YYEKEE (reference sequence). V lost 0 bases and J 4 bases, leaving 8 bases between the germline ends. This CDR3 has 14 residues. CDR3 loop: CASSLVQTNQPQHF. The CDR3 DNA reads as TGTGCCAGCAGCTTGGTTCAGACAAATCAGCCCCAGCATTTT.

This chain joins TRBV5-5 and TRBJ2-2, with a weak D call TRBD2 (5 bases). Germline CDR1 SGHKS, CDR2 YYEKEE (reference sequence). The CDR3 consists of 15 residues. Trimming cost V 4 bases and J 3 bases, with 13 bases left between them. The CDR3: CASSPGVVDTGELFF. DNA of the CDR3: TGTGCCAGCAGCCCCGGGGTTGTGGACACCGGGGAGCTGTTTTTT.